The clone carrying this T cell receptor beta chain was found once. Antigen unknown. A clone one base away is much larger, so this may be a read error. The sample is drawn from a study of post-analysis software for immune sequencing data. The study's findings and limits: Versus controls, multiple sclerosis patients showed significantly lower diversity (normalized Chao1). Patients used a few TRBV segments, including TRBV5-6, TRBV5-1 and TRBV20-1, more often than controls.

There are 13 residues in the CDR3. Trimming shortened V by 1 base and J by 5 bases, and 10 bases separated the two germline ends. CDR1 SGHRS and CDR2 YFSETQ come from the germline V gene. The TCR beta cDNA libraries carried unique molecular identifiers. MiXCR, run by TCRdb on the PCR reads, gives a single entry per CDR3 protein. The sample shows almost 700,000 distinct CDR3 sequences, around 64% of them seen only once. The chain has TRBV5-1 and TRBJ2-7; D not certain. The clonotype originates from a girl between 2 and 10 years old with multiple sclerosis. The specimen was blood. The CDR3 DNA reads TGCGCCAGCAGCTTGAGACGGCTAGACGAGCAGTACTTC. As protein: CASSLRRLDEQYF.